One sample yielded the 9 T cell receptor beta chains listed below, sequenced in a study of blood T cell repertoires in COVID-19. This table comes from immunoSEQ multiplex PCR, and its TCRdb copy is limited to in-frame clones, with some not included. The data show more than 75,000 clones, 88% seen once. Sequencing was performed on peripheral blood. These receptors originate from a woman in her sixties or seventies with acute or convalescent COVID-19.

The chain links TRBV27 to TRBJ1-5, with 8 bases identical to TRBD1. Germline V gene sequence: CDR1 MNHEY, CDR2 SMNVEV (reference sequence). The ends lost 6 bases at V and 6 bases at J; junction bases unmatched: 10. The CDR3 extends over 15 amino acids. The CDR3 reads CASRMGGRGLQPQHF. CDR3 DNA sequence: TGTGCCAGCAGGATGGGGGGCAGGGGGCTTCAGCCCCAGCATTTT.

The table lists this clone with a few counts. The chain combines TRBV6-5 with TRBJ2-7, with a weak D call TRBD1 (5 bases). V was pared by 8 bases and J by 3 bases, with 8 bases between. The germline V gene has CDR1 MNHEY and CDR2 SVGAGI. CDR3 size: 11 residues. This CDR3 reads CASGADYEQYF. The CDR3 DNA reads as TGTGCCAGCGGGGCAGACTACGAGCAGTACTTC.

The V call is TRBV11-2, the J call TRBJ2-1; possibly TRBD2 for D (6 bases). There are 15 residues in the CDR3. V lost 0 bases, J lost 6 bases, and 12 bases lay in between. Germline V gene lookup returns CDR1 SGHAT and CDR2 FQNNGV. The CDR3 sequence is CASSLDTTSSNEQFF. The CDR3 DNA is TGTGCCAGCAGCTTAGACACGACTAGTAGCAATGAGCAGTTCTTC.

The chain combines TRBV19 with TRBJ2-1; the match to TRBD2 covers 9 bases. The junction had 17 bases not matched to a gene; V was cut back by 9 bases and J by 8 bases. The CDR3 length is 16 residues. From germline, CDR1 is LNHDA and CDR2 SQIVND (reference sequence). In nucleotides, the CDR3 is TGTGCCAGCACAATACCAGGGGCGGGGGGGCGCTATGAGCAGTTCTTC. As protein: CASTIPGAGGRYEQFF.

Worth noting for this clone: Distinct nucleotide sequences in the sample also encode this CDR3. The rearrangement uses TRBV7-2 and TRBJ1-1, with 8 bases that match TRBD1. Losses at the gene ends were 1 base for V and 1 base for J; bases not matched to a gene: 2. The CDR3 loop spans 15 amino acids. Germline V CDR1 and CDR2: SGHTA, FQGNSA. The DNA for the CDR3 is TGTGCCAGCAGCTTAGGGGACAGGAGGAACACTGAAGCTTTCTTT. This translates into CASSLGDRRNTEAFF.

The chain employs TRBV11-3 and TRBJ2-1, with D possibly TRBD1 on 5 matching bases. The CDR3 runs to 14 residues. V was pared by 5 bases and J by 0 bases, with 8 bases between. Germline V gene sequence: CDR1 SGHNT, CDR2 YENEEA. CDR3 residues: CASSPDSSYNEQFF. The CDR3 DNA reads as TGTGCCAGCAGCCCCGACAGCTCCTACAATGAGCAGTTCTTC.

V and J are TRBV19 and TRBJ1-6; tentatively, D is TRBD1 (6 bases). V was trimmed by 10 bases and J by 6 bases, leaving 16 bases between them. CDR1 is LNHDA, CDR2 SQIVND, per germline (reference sequence). The CDR3 totals 14 residues. The CDR3 protein is CATSIQGRNSPLHF. The CDR3 region has the DNA TGTGCCACCTCCATCCAGGGGCGTAATTCACCCCTCCACTTT.

This clone was picked up one time. J is TRBJ1-1 and V is TRBV9; a possible D gene is TRBD1 (5 bases). This CDR3 has 13 residues. Germline CDR1 reads SGDLS; CDR2 reads YYNGEE. V was shortened by 3 bases and J by 2 bases, with 8 bases between the two germline ends. The DNA for the CDR3 is TGTGCCAGCAGCGAGACAGTCAACACTGAAGCTTTCTTT. It codes for CASSETVNTEAFF.

This clone was seen a few times. The chain couples TRBV4-2 to TRBJ1-5; 10 bases are a match to TRBD1. V lost 4 bases and J lost 3; bases outside the gene matches: 3. The CDR3 covers 15 residues. Germline CDR1 and CDR2: LGHNA and YNFKEQ. CDR3 coding DNA: TGTGCCAGCAGCCTAGGACAGGGGGTCAATCAGCCCCAGCATTTT. Translated, it gives CASSLGQGVNQPQHF.